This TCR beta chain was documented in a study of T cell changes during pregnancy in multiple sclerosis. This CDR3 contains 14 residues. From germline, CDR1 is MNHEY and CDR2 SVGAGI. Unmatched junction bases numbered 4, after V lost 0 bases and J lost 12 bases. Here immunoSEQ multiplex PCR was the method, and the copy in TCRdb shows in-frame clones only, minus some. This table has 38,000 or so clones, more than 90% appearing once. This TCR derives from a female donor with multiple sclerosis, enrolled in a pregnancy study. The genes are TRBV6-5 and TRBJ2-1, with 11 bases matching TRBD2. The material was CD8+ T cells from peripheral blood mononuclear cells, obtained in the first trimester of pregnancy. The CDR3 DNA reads TGTGCCAGCAGTTACTCCATAGCGGGGGGGATGCAGTTCTTC. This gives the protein CASSYSIAGGMQFF.